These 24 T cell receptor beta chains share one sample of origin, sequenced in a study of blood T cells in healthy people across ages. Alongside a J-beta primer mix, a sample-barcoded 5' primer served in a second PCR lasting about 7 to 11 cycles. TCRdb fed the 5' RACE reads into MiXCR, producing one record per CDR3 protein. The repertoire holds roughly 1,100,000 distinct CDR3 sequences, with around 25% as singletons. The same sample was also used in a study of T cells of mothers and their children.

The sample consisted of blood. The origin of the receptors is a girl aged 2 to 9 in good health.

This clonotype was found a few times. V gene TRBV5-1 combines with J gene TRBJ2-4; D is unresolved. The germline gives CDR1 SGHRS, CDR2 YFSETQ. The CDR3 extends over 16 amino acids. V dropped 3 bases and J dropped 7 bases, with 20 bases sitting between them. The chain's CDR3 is CASSSFLSTVGNIQYF. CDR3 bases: TGCGCCAGCAGCTCGTTCTTATCGACTGTGGGGAACATTCAGTACTTC.

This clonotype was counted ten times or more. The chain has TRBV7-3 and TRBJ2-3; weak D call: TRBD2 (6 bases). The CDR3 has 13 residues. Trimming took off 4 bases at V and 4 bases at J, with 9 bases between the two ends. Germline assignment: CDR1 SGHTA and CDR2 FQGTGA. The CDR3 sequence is CASSYLASDTQYF. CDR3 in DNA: TGTGCCAGCAGCTATCTAGCGTCAGATACGCAGTATTTT.

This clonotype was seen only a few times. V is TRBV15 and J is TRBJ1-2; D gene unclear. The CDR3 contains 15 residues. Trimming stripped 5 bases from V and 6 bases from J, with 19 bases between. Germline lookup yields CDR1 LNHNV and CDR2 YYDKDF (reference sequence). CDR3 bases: TGTGCCACCAGCGAGAACCACTGGAGGGTTGATGGCTACACCTTC. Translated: CATSENHWRVDGYTF.

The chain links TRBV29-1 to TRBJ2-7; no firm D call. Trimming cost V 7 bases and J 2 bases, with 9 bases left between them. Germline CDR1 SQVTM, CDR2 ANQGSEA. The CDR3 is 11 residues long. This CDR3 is CSGVLAYEQYF. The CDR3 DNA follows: TGCAGCGGCGTTCTGGCCTACGAGCAGTACTTC.

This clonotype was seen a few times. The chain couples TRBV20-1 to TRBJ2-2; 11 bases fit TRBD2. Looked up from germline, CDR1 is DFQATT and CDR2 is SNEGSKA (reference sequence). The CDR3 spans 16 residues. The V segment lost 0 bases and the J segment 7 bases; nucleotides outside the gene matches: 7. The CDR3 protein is CSARDRLAGGNGELFF. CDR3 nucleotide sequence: TGCAGTGCTAGAGATAGGCTAGCGGGAGGAAACGGGGAGCTGTTTTTT.

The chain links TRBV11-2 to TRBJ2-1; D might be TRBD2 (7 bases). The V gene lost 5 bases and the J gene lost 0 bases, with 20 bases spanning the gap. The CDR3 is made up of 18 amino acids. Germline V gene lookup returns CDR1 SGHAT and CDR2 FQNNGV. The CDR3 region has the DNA TGTGCCAGCAGCCCCCCGCCGGGTGGGGGGGCCTCCTACAATGAGCAGTTCTTC. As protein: CASSPPPGGGASYNEQFF.

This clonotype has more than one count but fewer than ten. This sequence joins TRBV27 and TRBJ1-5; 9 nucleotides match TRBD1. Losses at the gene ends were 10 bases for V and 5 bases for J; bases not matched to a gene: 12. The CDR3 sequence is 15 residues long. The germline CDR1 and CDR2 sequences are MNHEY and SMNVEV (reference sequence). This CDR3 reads CATRLGTGMDQPQHF. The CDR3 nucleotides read TGTGCCACCCGACTCGGGACAGGGATGGATCAGCCCCAGCATTTT.

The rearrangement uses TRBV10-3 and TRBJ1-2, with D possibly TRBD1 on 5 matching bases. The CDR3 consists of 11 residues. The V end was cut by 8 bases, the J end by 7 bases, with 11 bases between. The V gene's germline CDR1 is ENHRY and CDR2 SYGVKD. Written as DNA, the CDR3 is TGTGCCATCGGGACGGGGGGTGGCTACACCTTC. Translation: CAIGTGGGYTF.

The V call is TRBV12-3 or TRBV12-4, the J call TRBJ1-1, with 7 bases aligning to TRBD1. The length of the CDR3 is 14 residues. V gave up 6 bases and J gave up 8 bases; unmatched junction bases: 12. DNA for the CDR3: TGTGCCAGCAGGCCACAAATGACAGGGTCGGAAGCTTTCTTT. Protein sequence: CASRPQMTGSEAFF.

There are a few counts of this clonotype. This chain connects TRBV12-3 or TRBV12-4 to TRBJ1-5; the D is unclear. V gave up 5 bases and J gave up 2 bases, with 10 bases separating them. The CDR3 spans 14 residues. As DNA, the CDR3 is TGTGCCAGCAGTCTGGACCCGCGCAATCAGCCCCAGCATTTT. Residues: CASSLDPRNQPQHF.

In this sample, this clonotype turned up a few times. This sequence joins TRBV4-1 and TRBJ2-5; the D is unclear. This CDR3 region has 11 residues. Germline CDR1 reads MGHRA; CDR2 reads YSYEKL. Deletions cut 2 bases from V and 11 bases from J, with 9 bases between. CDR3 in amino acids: CASSQLGTQYF. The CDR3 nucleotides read TGCGCCAGCAGCCAACTAGGTACTCAGTACTTC.

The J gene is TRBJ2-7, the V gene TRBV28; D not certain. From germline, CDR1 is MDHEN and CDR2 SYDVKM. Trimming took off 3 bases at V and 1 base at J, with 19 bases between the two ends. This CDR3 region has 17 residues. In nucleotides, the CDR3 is TGTGCCAGCAGTTTGATAGTAGGACCCGTAGTATCCTACGAGCAGTACTTC. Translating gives CASSLIVGPVVSYEQYF.

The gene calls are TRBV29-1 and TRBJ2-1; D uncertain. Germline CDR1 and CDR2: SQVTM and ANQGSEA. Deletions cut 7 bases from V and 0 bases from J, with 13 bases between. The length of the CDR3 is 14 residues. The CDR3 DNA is TGCAGCGCCGCTCCACATAGCTCCTACAATGAGCAGTTCTTC. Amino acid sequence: CSAAPHSSYNEQFF.

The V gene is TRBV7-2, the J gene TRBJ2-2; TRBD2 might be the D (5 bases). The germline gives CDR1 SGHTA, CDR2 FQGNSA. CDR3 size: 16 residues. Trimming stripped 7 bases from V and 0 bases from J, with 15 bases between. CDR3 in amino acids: CASIPLASSNTGELFF. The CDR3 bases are TGTGCCAGCATCCCTTTGGCTAGCTCGAACACCGGGGAGCTGTTTTTT.

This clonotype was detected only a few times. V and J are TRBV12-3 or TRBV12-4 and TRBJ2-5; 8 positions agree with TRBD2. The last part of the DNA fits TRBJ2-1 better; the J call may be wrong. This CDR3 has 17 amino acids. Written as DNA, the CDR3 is TGTGCCAGCAGCTCTGCTTTCGGAGCGGGAGATTCAAATGAGCAGTTCTTC. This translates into CASSSAFGAGDSNEQFF.

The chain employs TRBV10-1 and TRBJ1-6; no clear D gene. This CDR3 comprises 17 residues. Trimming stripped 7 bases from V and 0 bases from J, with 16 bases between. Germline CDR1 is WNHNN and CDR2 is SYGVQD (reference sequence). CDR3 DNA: TGCGCCAGCACGGCTAGAGCTACGAGCTCCTATAATTCACCCCTCCACTTT. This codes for CASTARATSSYNSPLHF.

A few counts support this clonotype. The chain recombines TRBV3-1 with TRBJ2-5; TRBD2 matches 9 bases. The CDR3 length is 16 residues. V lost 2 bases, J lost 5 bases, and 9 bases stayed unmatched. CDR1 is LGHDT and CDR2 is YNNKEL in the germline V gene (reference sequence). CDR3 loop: CASSQWGGRAGETQYF. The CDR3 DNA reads TGTGCCAGCAGCCAATGGGGCGGGAGGGCCGGTGAGACCCAGTACTTC.

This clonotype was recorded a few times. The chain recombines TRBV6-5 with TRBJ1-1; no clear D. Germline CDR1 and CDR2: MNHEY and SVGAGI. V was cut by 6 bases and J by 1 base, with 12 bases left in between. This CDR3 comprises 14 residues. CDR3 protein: CASSVGRRNTEAFF. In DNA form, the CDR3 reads TGTGCCAGCAGCGTAGGCAGGAGGAACACTGAAGCTTTCTTT.

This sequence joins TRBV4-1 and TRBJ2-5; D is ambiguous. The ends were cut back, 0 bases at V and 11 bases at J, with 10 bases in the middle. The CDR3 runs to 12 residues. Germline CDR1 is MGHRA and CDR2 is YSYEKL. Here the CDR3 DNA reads TGCGCCAGCAGCCAAGACGGTTACGGGCAGTACTTC. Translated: CASSQDGYGQYF.

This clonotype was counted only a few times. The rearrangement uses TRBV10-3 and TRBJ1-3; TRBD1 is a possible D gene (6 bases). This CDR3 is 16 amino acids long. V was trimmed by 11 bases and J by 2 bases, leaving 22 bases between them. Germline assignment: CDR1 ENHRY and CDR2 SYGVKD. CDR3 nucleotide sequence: TGTGCCTCCACAAAACAGGGACTAGGCGCTGGAAACACCATATATTTT. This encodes CASTKQGLGAGNTIYF.

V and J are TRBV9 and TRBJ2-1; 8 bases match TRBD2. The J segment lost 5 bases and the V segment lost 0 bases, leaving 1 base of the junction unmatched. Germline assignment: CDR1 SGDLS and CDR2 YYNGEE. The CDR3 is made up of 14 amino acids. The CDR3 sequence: CASSVAGGHNEQFF. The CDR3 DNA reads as TGTGCCAGCAGCGTAGCGGGAGGGCACAATGAGCAGTTCTTC.

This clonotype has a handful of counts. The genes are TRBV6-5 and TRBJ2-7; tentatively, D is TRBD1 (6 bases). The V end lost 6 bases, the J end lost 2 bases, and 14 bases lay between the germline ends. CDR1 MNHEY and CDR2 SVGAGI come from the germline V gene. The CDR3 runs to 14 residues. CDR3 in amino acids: CASRDTGSPYEQYF. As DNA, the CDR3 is TGTGCCAGCAGGGATACAGGGTCCCCCTACGAGCAGTACTTC.

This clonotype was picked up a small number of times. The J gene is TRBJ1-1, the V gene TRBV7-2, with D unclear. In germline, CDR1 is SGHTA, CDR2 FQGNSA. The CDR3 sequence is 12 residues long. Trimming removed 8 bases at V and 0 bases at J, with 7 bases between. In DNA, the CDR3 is TGTGCCAGCGGCTATATGAACACTGAAGCTTTCTTT. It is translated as CASGYMNTEAFF.

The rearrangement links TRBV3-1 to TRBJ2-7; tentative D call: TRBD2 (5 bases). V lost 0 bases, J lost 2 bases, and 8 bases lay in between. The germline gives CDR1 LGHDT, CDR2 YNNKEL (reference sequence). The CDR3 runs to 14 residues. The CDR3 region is CASSQDTGTYEQYF. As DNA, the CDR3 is TGTGCCAGCAGCCAAGACACGGGGACCTACGAGCAGTACTTC.